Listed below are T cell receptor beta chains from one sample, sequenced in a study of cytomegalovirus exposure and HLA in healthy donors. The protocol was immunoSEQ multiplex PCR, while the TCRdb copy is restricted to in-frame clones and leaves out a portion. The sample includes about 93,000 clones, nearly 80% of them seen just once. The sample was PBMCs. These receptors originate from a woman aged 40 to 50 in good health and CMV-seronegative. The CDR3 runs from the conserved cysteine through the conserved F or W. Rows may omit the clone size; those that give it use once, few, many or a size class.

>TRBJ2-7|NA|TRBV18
CASSRTSGVSYEQYF
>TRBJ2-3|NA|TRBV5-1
CASSLGGQFGTDTQYF
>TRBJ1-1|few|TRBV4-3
CASSQSRRVSAFF
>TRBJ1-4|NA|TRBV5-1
CASSYRDSQNEKLFF
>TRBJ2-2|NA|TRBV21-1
CASNLDRTGLDTGELFF
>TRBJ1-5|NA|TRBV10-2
CASSVPVRGGQTNQPQHF
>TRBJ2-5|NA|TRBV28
CASSLSGQGSSETQYF
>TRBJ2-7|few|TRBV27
CASSLRGYEQYF
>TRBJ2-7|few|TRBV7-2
CASSRDFAGEQYF
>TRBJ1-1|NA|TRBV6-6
CASSYLGGTNTEAFF
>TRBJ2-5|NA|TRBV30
CAWGTSGRSETQYF
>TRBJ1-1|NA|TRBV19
CASRSGGAGNTEAFF
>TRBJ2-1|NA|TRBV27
CASSFLAGRTGYDEQFF
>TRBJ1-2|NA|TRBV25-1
CASSPAGANYGYTF
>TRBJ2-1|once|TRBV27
CASSTGTSSYNEQFF
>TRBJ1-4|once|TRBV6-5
CASSYGRGREKLFF
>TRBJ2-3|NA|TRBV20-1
CSSEGLDTQYF
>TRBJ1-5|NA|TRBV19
CASSSTGLYDQPQHF
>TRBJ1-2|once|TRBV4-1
CASSHPARGDYGYTF
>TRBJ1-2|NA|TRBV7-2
CASSPAGQNYGYTF
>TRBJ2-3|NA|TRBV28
CASSAIVTSGRARNTQYF
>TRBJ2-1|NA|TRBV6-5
CASSKKGTGGNEQFF
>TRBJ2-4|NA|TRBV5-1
CASSLGTLAGGQNIQYF
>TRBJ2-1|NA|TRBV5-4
CASSLAQAASYNEQFF
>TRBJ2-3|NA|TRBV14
CASSPSLRARTDTQYF
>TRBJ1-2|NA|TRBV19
CASSLPRTGLGGYTF
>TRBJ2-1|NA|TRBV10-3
CATTILAGGPHEQFF
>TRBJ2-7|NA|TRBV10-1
CANSPPGSKNYEQYF
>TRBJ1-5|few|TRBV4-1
CASSQEGGGNEPQHF
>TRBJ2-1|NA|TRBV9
CASSVGPTSGVGNEQFF
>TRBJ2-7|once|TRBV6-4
CASSAASDVGEQYF
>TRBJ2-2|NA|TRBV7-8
CASRPGTGEAGELFF
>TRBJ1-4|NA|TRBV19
CASTFGRGNEKLFF
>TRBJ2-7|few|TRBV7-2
CASSKDRGYEQYF
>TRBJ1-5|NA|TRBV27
CASSLTGWFQPQHF
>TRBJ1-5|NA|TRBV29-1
CSVSGRGQPQHF
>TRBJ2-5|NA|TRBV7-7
CASLPDRGSETQYF
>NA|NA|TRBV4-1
CASSPTGRIYEQYF
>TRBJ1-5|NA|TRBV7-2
CASSLESNQPQHF
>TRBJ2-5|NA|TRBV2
CASSPGGEVPNF
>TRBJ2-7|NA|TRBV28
CASSLPPDSSYEQYF
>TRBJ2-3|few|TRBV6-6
CAAGGPSDYTDTQYF
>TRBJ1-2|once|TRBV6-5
CASSARRQGNYGYTF
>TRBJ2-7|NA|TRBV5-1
CASSLARTLSSYEQYF
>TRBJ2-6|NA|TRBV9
CASSVGDRGRVANVLTF
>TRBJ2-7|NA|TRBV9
CASSAGSQAYEQYF
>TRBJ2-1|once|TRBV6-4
CASSKTHSGEQFF
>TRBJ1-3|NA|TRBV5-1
CASSYLGQGSGNTIYF